Presented here are 19 T cell receptor beta chains from one specimen sequenced in a study of cytomegalovirus exposure and HLA in healthy donors. Both 60 Vbeta primers and 13 Jbeta primers went into the PCR. The data were produced by immunoSEQ multiplex PCR, yet TCRdb's version contains in-frame clones alone and is incomplete. The table shows a few hundred thousand clones, with around 85% occurring only once. Input material: PBMCs. The receptors were sampled from a girl aged 2-10 years in good health and CMV-seronegative.

This sequence joins TRBV6-1 and TRBJ1-6; no reliable D call. CDR1 is MNHNS and CDR2 is SASEGT in the germline V gene. The length of the CDR3 is 14 residues. V lost 8 bases and J 0 bases, leaving 8 bases between the germline ends. The CDR3 sequence is CASFDNSYNSPLHF. CDR3 DNA sequence: TGTGCCAGCTTCGACAACTCCTATAATTCACCCCTCCACTTT.

The chain has TRBV15 and TRBJ2-1, with D tentatively TRBD1 (6 bases). Germline V gene lookup returns CDR1 LNHNV and CDR2 YYDKDF (reference sequence). V was trimmed by 5 bases and J by 2 bases, leaving 16 bases between them. The CDR3 spans 16 residues. CDR3 amino acids: CATSRQGRGAYNEQFF. In DNA form, the CDR3 reads TGTGCCACCAGCCGTCAGGGGAGAGGGGCCTACAATGAGCAGTTCTTC.

The V gene is TRBV10-2, the J gene TRBJ2-1; 7 bases line up with TRBD2. With 8 bases clipped from V and 2 bases from J, the junction kept 9 bases outside the gene matches. CDR3 size: 15 residues. The germline V gene has CDR1 WSHSY and CDR2 SAAADI. Here the CDR3 reads CASHPRAGAYNEQFF. CDR3 bases: TGCGCCAGCCACCCCAGGGCGGGAGCCTACAATGAGCAGTTCTTC.

The chain recombines TRBV23-1 with TRBJ1-2; 7 nucleotides align to TRBD1. TRBV23-1 qualifies as an ORF whose function is uncertain. Trimming took 2 bases from V and 6 from J; bases not matched to a gene: 9. This CDR3 is 15 amino acids long. CDR3 loop: CASSQKWTGLHGYTF. In DNA form, the CDR3 reads TGCGCCAGCAGTCAAAAGTGGACAGGTCTCCATGGCTACACCTTC.

This chain connects TRBV2 to TRBJ1-1; 9 nucleotides match TRBD1. CDR1 and CDR2 (germline): SNHLY, FYNNEI. Unmatched junction bases numbered 4, after V lost 6 bases and J lost 2 bases. The length of the CDR3 is 14 residues. CDR3 protein: CASRAGQGNTEAFF. The DNA of the CDR3 is TGTGCCAGCAGGGCGGGACAGGGAAACACTGAAGCTTTCTTT.

This clone was counted once. The chain uses TRBV4-1 and TRBJ2-1, with 9 bases identical to TRBD2. The CDR3 spans 17 residues. The V gene's germline CDR1 is MGHRA and CDR2 YSYEKL. V shed 0 bases, J shed 8 bases, and the junction held 11 bases outside the gene matches. As DNA, the CDR3 is TGCGCCAGCAGCCAAGACGGGGGCGGGAGGGCAGGTCATGAGCAGTTCTTC. This translates into CASSQDGGGRAGHEQFF.

The chain joins TRBV15 to TRBJ2-1, with D perhaps matching TRBD1 (5 bases). Trimming pared 4 bases from V and 1 base from J, leaving 11 bases between. The CDR3 runs 15 residues. Germline-derived CDR1 and CDR2 are LNHNV and YYDKDF (reference sequence). This CDR3 is CATSTLKGSYNEQFF. The CDR3, as DNA: TGTGCCACCAGCACCCTTAAGGGGTCCTACAATGAGCAGTTCTTC. Full variable domain (outside the CDR3, taken from reference TRBV15 and TRBJ2-1): DAMVIQNPRYQVTQFGKPVTLSCSQTLNHNVMYWYQQKSSQAPKLLFHYYDKDFNNEADTPDNFQSRRPNTSFCFLDIRSPGLGDTAMYLCATSTLKGSYNEQFFGPGTRLTVL.

V gene TRBV4-1 combines with J gene TRBJ1-1; possibly TRBD1 for D (5 bases). Deletions cut 1 base from V and 3 bases from J, with 9 bases between. The CDR3 length is 14 residues. Germline V gene lookup returns CDR1 MGHRA and CDR2 YSYEKL. This chain's CDR3 is CASSQVPGYTEAFF. The CDR3 DNA reads TGCGCCAGCAGCCAAGTTCCAGGGTACACTGAAGCTTTCTTT.

The chain is built from TRBV15 and TRBJ2-7, with D possibly matching TRBD1 (5 bases). Germline-derived CDR1 and CDR2 are LNHNV and YYDKDF (reference sequence). The V gene lost 0 bases and the J gene lost 7 bases, with 19 bases spanning the gap. The CDR3 is made up of 16 amino acids. In DNA form, the CDR3 reads TGTGCCACCAGCAGAGATAGTCGCAGGGTCGGTTTGGAGCAGTACTTC. Translating gives CATSRDSRRVGLEQYF.

This clone was counted a single time. V and J are TRBV7-9 and TRBJ1-1, with D possibly matching TRBD1 (6 bases). CDR3 size: 16 residues. CDR1 SEHNR and CDR2 FQNEAQ come from the germline V gene (reference sequence). V was trimmed by 1 base and J by 0 bases, leaving 12 bases between them. The CDR3 DNA reads as TGTGCCAGCAGCTTAGACAGGGTGAGGATGAACACTGAAGCTTTCTTT. Protein sequence: CASSLDRVRMNTEAFF.

The genes are TRBV27 and TRBJ1-1; 7 bases are shared with TRBD1. Germline V gene lookup returns CDR1 MNHEY and CDR2 SMNVEV (reference sequence). The CDR3 has 13 residues. V lost 4 bases and J lost 11; bases outside the gene matches: 10. CDR3: CASSSKQGLQAFF. Written as DNA, the CDR3 is TGTGCCAGCAGTTCAAAACAGGGGTTGCAGGCTTTCTTT.

CDR3 nucleotide sequence: TGCGCCAGCAGTGTACGAGTAGAGCGGGGGTACGAGCAGTACTTC. This gives the protein CASSVRVERGYEQYF. V gene TRBV10-2 combines with J gene TRBJ2-7; 8 bases align to TRBD2. The V segment lost 4 bases and the J segment 4 bases; nucleotides outside the gene matches: 9. From germline, CDR1 is WSHSY and CDR2 SAAADI. CDR3 length equals 15 residues.

CDR3 DNA: TGTGCCAGTAGTATAGAACGGGAGCAGTACTTC. Protein product: CASSIEREQYF. This chain connects TRBV19 to TRBJ2-7; D remains unclear. This CDR3 contains 11 residues. V shed 0 bases and J shed 7 bases, with 4 bases lying between them. In germline, CDR1 is LNHDA, CDR2 SQIVND (reference sequence).

This chain connects TRBV5-1 to TRBJ1-6; no clear D gene. Germline V gene lookup returns CDR1 SGHRS and CDR2 YFSETQ. The CDR3 length is 11 residues. V lost 8 bases and J 9 bases, leaving 9 bases between the germline ends. CDR3 coding DNA: TGCGCCAGGCGGGAGAGTTCACCCCTCCACTTT. Amino acid sequence: CARRESSPLHF.

The sample holds a few counts of this clone. This chain uses TRBV30 with TRBJ1-1; tentative D call: TRBD1 (6 bases). CDR1 and CDR2 (germline): GTSNPN, SVGIG (reference sequence). This CDR3 spans 13 amino acids. Trimming shortened V by 3 bases and J by 5 bases, and 13 bases separated the two germline ends. The CDR3 DNA is TGTGCCTGGAGCGAGGGTGACAGGACTGAAGCTTTCTTT. This translates into CAWSEGDRTEAFF.

This chain links TRBV15 with TRBJ1-4; D remains ambiguous. In germline, CDR1 is LNHNV, CDR2 YYDKDF (reference sequence). The CDR3 is made up of 15 amino acids. Trimming took 4 bases from V and 8 from J, leaving 17 bases between them. The DNA of the CDR3 is TGTGCCACCAGCATTACGGCCCCGGCGGGCGAAAAACTGTTTTTT. Protein product: CATSITAPAGEKLFF.

V and J are TRBV5-5 and TRBJ1-4; maybe TRBD1 (5 bases). Germline V gene lookup returns CDR1 SGHKS and CDR2 YYEKEE (reference sequence). The CDR3 consists of 14 residues. V lost 5 bases and J lost 7, with 15 bases in between. CDR3 coding DNA: TGTGCCAGCAGTAGGGGTCGTCATGGTGAAAAACTGTTTTTT. It codes for CASSRGRHGEKLFF.

This clone was counted a few times. The V call is TRBV19, the J call TRBJ2-5; the D gene is possibly TRBD2 (5 bases). The CDR3 length is 13 residues. Germline CDR1 is LNHDA and CDR2 is SQIVND (reference sequence). Deletions cut 3 bases from V and 7 bases from J, with 12 bases between. CDR3 region: CASSIANRGTQYF. CDR3 nucleotide sequence: TGTGCCAGTAGTATTGCCAACCGGGGGACCCAGTACTTC.

The chain combines TRBV19 with TRBJ1-2; weak D call: TRBD1 (5 bases). Trimming removed 3 bases at V and 4 bases at J, with 24 bases between. The CDR3 has 18 amino acids. Per the germline V gene, CDR1 is LNHDA and CDR2 is SQIVND (reference sequence). CDR3 sequence (DNA): TGTGCCAGTAGTATTCAGTCTACCGTCAGGGCTACATTCTATGGCTACACCTTC. It codes for CASSIQSTVRATFYGYTF.